The present entry profiles one T cell receptor (beta chain) with its context. It lacks a known antigen. No base quality information exists; no much larger clone differs at one position. TCR CDR3 regions were amplified from genomic DNA by multiplex PCR using the deep immunoSEQ assay. For each cell subset, the extracted genomic DNA was distributed evenly across all wells of several immunoSEQ 96-well plates, and each plate served as one replicate. For sorted subsets, roughly 200 ng of genomic DNA, equivalent to some 30,000 T cell genomes, went into each replicate PCR. Purified libraries were measured with a Qubit 3.0 fluorometer, size-checked on a Bioanalyzer 2100, and measured again with the KAPA Library Quantification kit. Every immunoSEQ 96-well plate was sequenced on a separate single-read 150-cycle Illumina NextSeq 550 flow cell. From the authors' description of their analysis: The immunoSEQ output contained only junctional sequences without quality scores, so filtering could not match that applied to full-length reads. Sequences were annotated with PyIR, a Python wrapper for IgBLAST v1.9, and V/J genes and CDR3 were assigned using IMGT germline references. Reads were filtered out if the reads had weak V/J assignments (E-value above 1e-6), no CDR3, stop codons, out-of-frame junctions, or ambiguous translated residues. A V3J clonotype was defined by an identical inferred V gene, J gene, and CDR3 amino acid sequence. Percentage overlap between repertoires was computed as shared unique clonotypes divided by the size of the smaller repertoire. RTK rarefaction, the Chao1 estimator, and Recon v2.1 estimates of unobserved clonotypes were used to assess repertoire richness. OLGA was used to compute generation probabilities for all TCRbeta clonotypes that the gDNA method yielded from four donors. The immuneACCESS repertoire file appears here via TCRdb, limited to in-frame rearrangements. These files lack a portion of the clones; in checked studies, under half of the deficit traces to unresolved V genes, and the cause of the others is not known. V, J and clone size are those of that table, while D and trimming were read from the DNA. This sample holds roughly 1.4 million clones; 97% to 99% were observed only once. The ten largest clonotypes hold roughly 0.36% of the sample.

The donors were healthy, HIV-negative adults who had no recently reported acute infections or vaccinations. Every donor was a Caucasian adult residing in Nashville, Tennessee, USA. Magnetic negative selection was used to enrich CD4+ T cells, after which naive cells were positively selected on CD45RA and the negative fraction became the memory subset. After blood collection by leukapheresis, PBMCs were isolated using Ficoll-Histopaque density gradient centrifugation and then cryopreserved in the vapor phase of liquid nitrogen. Analytical flow cytometry was used to check the purity and quantity of each magnetically sorted T cell population. Each sorted fraction had its genomic DNA isolated and then quantified by UV absorbance on a Nanodrop 2000c. This entry is derived from a study of shared clonotypes between healthy human individuals (dated by TCRdb to 2020 to 2022). As for the study more broadly: A couple of women and a few men aged 18 to 49 years were included in the cohort. Libraries were prepared and TCR repertoires were sequenced by different laboratories using diverse techniques, in order to increase sequencing depth and limit assay-specific biases. Each donor's leukapheresis produced roughly between roughly 0.85 and 9.5 billion PBMCs. Blood TCR repertoires of about five healthy adults were deeply sequenced to estimate repertoire size and the extent of clonotype sharing between individuals. Per donor, three plates each were used for CD4 naive and CD4 memory, two for CD8 naive, and one for CD8 memory.

Points the paper makes about the study in general: Across a handful of donors, around 5% of naive CD4, over 3% of naive CD8, 2% to 2.5% of memory CD4, and 0.4% of memory CD8 clonotypes were shared. Because the study included a small number of donors, the genetic and exposure-history diversity represented was limited. Rarefaction of sorted-subset datasets indicated incomplete sequencing despite the large sequencing depth. Sampling was restricted to blood, and TCR repertoires in tissues likely differ from the TCR repertoires found in blood. Larger estimated clonotype richness was generally found for naive subsets than for memory subsets. Higher generation probabilities were observed for clonotypes shared by all four sorted-subset donors than for non-shared clonotypes. Pairwise subsampling led to the expectation that sequencing depth would affect the degree of clonotype sharing among donors.

The TCR was taken from a man under 40 in good health. Specimen: naive CD4+ T cells sorted from blood. This specimen's cell subset or site label, per the study, means: CD45RA+ positively selected.

The nucleotides read TGTGCCAGCTCAGCCTTCACAACCCCGGGCTCCTATGGCTACACCTTC. Its product reads: CASSAFTTPGSYGYTF. This receptor chain uses TRBV18 and TRBJ1-2; the D gene cannot be named for sure. The germline V gene sets CDR1 to KGHSH and CDR2 to LQKENI. V loses 5 bases of germline sequence and J loses 4 bases, and the interval between the two ends is 20 bases. There are 16 amino acids in the CDR3, from cysteine to phenylalanine inclusive. Here the CDR3 DNA is all that survives: 48 bases in frame from base 1.